The 15 T cell receptor beta chains in this list originate from one sample, sequenced in a study of response to subunit inactivated influenza vaccine. TCRdb analysed the RT-PCR reads with MiXCR anew, one entry per CDR3 protein. In the table there are 450,000 to 500,000 distinct CDR3 sequences, over 9.5% of which are singletons. Sample: PBMCs from blood, taken about 40 days after vaccination. Receptors originate from a man aged 45-65 years who received an inactivated influenza vaccine.

The sample holds many counts of this clonotype. The chain has TRBV7-2 and TRBJ2-7, with 13 nucleotides matching TRBD2. This CDR3 is built from 16 residues. The germline CDR1 and CDR2 sequences are SGHTA and FQGNSA. V was clipped by 4 bases and J by 1 base; unmatched bases: 4. The CDR3 DNA sequence: TGTGCCAGCAGCTCGACTAGCGGGAGGTATTCCTACGAGCAGTACTTC. Translation gives CASSSTSGRYSYEQYF.

This clonotype was counted a few times. The rearrangement joins TRBV7-8 to TRBJ2-7; 8 bases line up with TRBD1. CDR1 SGHVS and CDR2 FQNEAQ come from the germline V gene. J was trimmed by 7 bases and V by 2 bases; bases with no gene match: 13. The CDR3 consists of 16 residues. CDR3 DNA sequence: TGTGCCAGCAGCTTAACCCAGTGGCAGGGGGCTTTTGAGCAGTACTTC. Its translation is CASSLTQWQGAFEQYF.

In this sample, this clonotype turned up many times. This chain uses TRBV10-3 with TRBJ2-3, with TRBD2 matching over 10 bases. Germline CDR1 ENHRY, CDR2 SYGVKD. Unmatched junction bases numbered 11, after V lost 7 bases and J lost 1 base. CDR3 size: 17 residues. This CDR3 is CAIKRLAGSGGTDTQYF. CDR3 sequence (DNA): TGTGCCATCAAAAGACTAGCGGGTTCCGGGGGCACAGATACGCAGTATTTT.

The rearrangement links TRBV20-1 to TRBJ2-5, with 9 bases that match TRBD2. V was pared by 5 bases and J by 5 bases, with 12 bases of the junction left unmatched. There are 15 residues in the CDR3. CDR1 is DFQATT and CDR2 is SNEGSKA in the germline V gene (reference sequence). The CDR3 DNA follows: TGCAGTGCTGCCCCGACTAGCGGCAATGGGGAGACCCAGTACTTC. Protein: CSAAPTSGNGETQYF.

The rearrangement joins TRBV24-1 to TRBJ1-2, with 11 bases lining up with TRBD1. CDR1 KGHDR and CDR2 SFDVKD come from the germline V gene. The trim removed 4 bases at V and 8 bases at J, leaving 5 bases unmatched. This CDR3 contains 14 residues. The CDR3 loop is CATSDRGQGDGYTF. CDR3 nucleotide sequence: TGTGCCACCAGTGACCGGGGACAGGGGGACGGCTACACCTTC.

This clonotype came up many times. The J gene is TRBJ2-2, the V gene TRBV5-6; 7 nucleotides agree with TRBD2. In germline, CDR1 is SGHDT, CDR2 YYEEEE. This CDR3 has 16 amino acids. V lost 3 bases, J lost 5 bases, and 10 bases stayed unmatched. The CDR3 spells CASSWEGSLGTGELFF. CDR3 sequence (DNA): TGTGCCAGCAGCTGGGAGGGTAGCCTCGGGACCGGGGAGCTGTTTTTT.

This clonotype was found many times. V and J are TRBV5-1 and TRBJ1-1; possible D gene TRBD1, 6 bases. With 0 bases removed from V and 8 bases from J, the gap between germline ends came to 14 bases. The germline V gene encodes CDR1 SGHRS and CDR2 YFSETQ. The CDR3 has 14 amino acids. The CDR3 DNA reads TGCGCCAGCAGCTTGGCTGGTAGGACAGTAGAAGCTTTCTTT. It is translated as CASSLAGRTVEAFF.

As for this clonotype: The junction departs from the called germline gene at one end, perhaps through a read error. The chain links TRBV5-4 to TRBJ2-3; D is unresolved. This CDR3 is built from 15 residues. Germline lookup yields CDR1 SGHNT and CDR2 YYREEE (reference sequence). CDR3 in DNA: TGTTCCAGCAGCTTACCTCAGGCGAGCACAGATACGCAGTATTTT. It yields the protein CSSSLPQASTDTQYF. Supplemented by reference TRBV5-4 and TRBJ2-3, the full variable domain reads ETGVTQSPTHLIKTRGQQVTLRCSSQSGHNTVSWYQQALGQGPQFIFQYYREEENGRGNFPPRFSGLQFPNYSSELNVNALELDDSALYLCSSSLPQASTDTQYFGPGTRLTVL.

The rearrangement uses TRBV12-3 or TRBV12-4 and TRBJ1-1, with D unclear. Trimming removed 3 bases at V and 0 bases at J, with 14 bases between. The CDR3 totals 16 residues. The chain's CDR3 is CASSLLLGRMNTEAFF. The CDR3, as DNA: TGTGCCAGCAGTTTGTTACTCGGACGGATGAACACTGAAGCTTTCTTT.

This clonotype was observed a few times. The chain recombines TRBV10-3 with TRBJ2-6, with unresolved D. The CDR3 consists of 12 residues. The V gene's germline CDR1 is ENHRY and CDR2 SYGVKD. V was cut by 10 bases and J by 4 bases, with 8 bases left in between. The CDR3 nucleotides read TGTGCCACCGACACCGGGGCCAACGTCCTGACTTTC. Its translation: CATDTGANVLTF.

The chain recombines TRBV11-1 with TRBJ2-7; D is unclear. The CDR3 has 14 amino acids. Germline V gene sequence: CDR1 SGHAT, CDR2 FQDESV (reference sequence). V was pared by 3 bases and J by 1 base, with 10 bases between. The chain's CDR3 is CASSFGDPSYEQYF. The CDR3, as DNA: TGTGCCAGCAGCTTTGGCGACCCGTCCTACGAGCAGTACTTC.

The chain uses TRBV2 and TRBJ1-5, with a weak D call TRBD1 (5 bases). V gave up 4 bases and J gave up 0 bases, with 7 bases separating them. CDR1 SNHLY and CDR2 FYNNEI come from the germline V gene. CDR3 size: 14 residues. CDR3 coding DNA: TGTGCCAGCAGTGGGGGGTTTAGCAATCAGCCCCAGCATTTT. The encoded protein is CASSGGFSNQPQHF.

V is TRBV7-3 and J is TRBJ1-1, with 7 positions matching TRBD1. Germline CDR1 reads SGHTA; CDR2 reads FQGTGA. This CDR3 has 15 amino acids. The V gene end was trimmed by 2 bases and the J gene end by 0 bases; junction bases not matched to a gene: 3. As DNA, the CDR3 is TGTGCCAGCAGCTTATACGGGACAGTGAACACTGAAGCTTTCTTT. As protein: CASSLYGTVNTEAFF.

This clonotype was seen ten or more times. The V gene is TRBV12-3 or TRBV12-4, the J gene TRBJ1-1; D unresolved. There are 14 residues in the CDR3. Between the trimmed V and J ends, which lost 3 bases and 3 bases, there was a span of 11 bases. In DNA form, the CDR3 reads TGTGCCAGCAGTTTTTCGTTTAGGGACACTGAAGCTTTCTTT. Translated: CASSFSFRDTEAFF.

Ten or more counts support this clonotype. The chain uses TRBV4-3 and TRBJ2-7; 8 nucleotides agree with TRBD2. The germline V gene encodes CDR1 LGHNA and CDR2 YSLEER. This CDR3 region has 15 residues. V lost 3 bases, J lost 3 bases, and 7 bases stayed unmatched. The CDR3 spells CASSHVLGLVYEQYF. The CDR3 region has the DNA TGCGCCAGCAGCCATGTTTTGGGACTAGTCTACGAGCAGTACTTC.